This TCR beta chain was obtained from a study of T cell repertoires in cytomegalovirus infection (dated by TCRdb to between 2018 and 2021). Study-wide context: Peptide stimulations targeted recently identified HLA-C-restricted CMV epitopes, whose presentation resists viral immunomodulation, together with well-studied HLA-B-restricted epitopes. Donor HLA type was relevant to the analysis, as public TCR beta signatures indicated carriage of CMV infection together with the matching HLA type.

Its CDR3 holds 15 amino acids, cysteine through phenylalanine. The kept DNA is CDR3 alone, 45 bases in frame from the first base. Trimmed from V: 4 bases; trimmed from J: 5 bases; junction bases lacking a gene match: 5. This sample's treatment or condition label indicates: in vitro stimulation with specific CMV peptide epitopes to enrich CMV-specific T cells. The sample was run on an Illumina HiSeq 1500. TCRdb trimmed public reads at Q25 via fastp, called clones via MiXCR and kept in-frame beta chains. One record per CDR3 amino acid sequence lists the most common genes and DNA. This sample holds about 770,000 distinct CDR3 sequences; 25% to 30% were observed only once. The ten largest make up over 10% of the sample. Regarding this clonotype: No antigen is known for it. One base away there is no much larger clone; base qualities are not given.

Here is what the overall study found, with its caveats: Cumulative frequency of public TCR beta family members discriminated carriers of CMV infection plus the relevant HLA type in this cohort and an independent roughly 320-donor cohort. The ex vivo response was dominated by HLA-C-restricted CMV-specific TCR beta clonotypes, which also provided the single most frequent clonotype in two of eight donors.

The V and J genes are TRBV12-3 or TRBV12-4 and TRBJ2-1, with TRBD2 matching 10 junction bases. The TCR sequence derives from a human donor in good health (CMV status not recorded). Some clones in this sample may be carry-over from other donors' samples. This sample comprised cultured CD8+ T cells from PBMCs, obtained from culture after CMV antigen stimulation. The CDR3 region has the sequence CASSSTSGVNNEQFF. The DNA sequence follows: TGTGCCAGCAGTTCCACTAGCGGGGTAAACAATGAGCAGTTCTTC.